This T cell receptor (beta chain) was retrieved from a study of T-cell reconstitution after alpha-beta-depleted transplantation in children. Library preparation (for TCRbeta) was performed with unique molecular identifiers. TCRdb redid the calling of the PCR reads with MiXCR, one entry per CDR3 protein. Among 360,000 or so distinct CDR3 sequences listed, roughly 21% were seen once. The CDR3 consists of 15 residues. Germline values: CDR1 SGHTA, CDR2 FQGNSA. V lost 1 base and J lost 5, with 14 bases in between. The sample consisted of PBMCs from the stem cell graft donor, taken from the stem cell graft. The chain combines TRBV7-2 with TRBJ2-5, with D unclear. This clonotype was obtained from a human donor who donated a stem cell graft to a child with acute myeloid leukemia. CDR3 sequence reads: CASSLGIRTDETQYF. The CDR3, as DNA: TGTGCCAGCAGCTTAGGTATTAGAACTGACGAGACCCAGTACTTC. Drawing the rest from reference TRBV7-2 and TRBJ2-5, the complete variable domain is GAGVSQSPSNKVTEKGKDVELRCDPISGHTALYWYRQSLGQGLEFLIYFQGNSAPDKSGLPSDRFSAERTGGSVSTLTIQRTQQEDSAVYLCASSLGIRTDETQYFGPGTRLLVL.